This TCR beta chain was captured in a study of radiotherapy plus CTLA-4 blockade in lung cancer. The CDR3 totals 15 residues. CDR1 is MNHEY, CDR2 SMNVEV, per germline (reference sequence). Between the trimmed V and J ends, which lost 6 bases and 4 bases, there was a span of 15 bases. Sequencing was performed with immunoSEQ multiplex PCR; in TCRdb, only in-frame clones are kept and a portion is missing. The table shows more than 55,000 clones, with around 80% occurring only once. V is TRBV27 and J is TRBJ2-2; tentatively, D is TRBD1 (6 bases). The sequenced sample was peripheral blood, obtained from a patient treated with radiotherapy plus ipilimumab. The TCR sequence derives from a human donor with non-small cell lung cancer whose response to radiotherapy plus ipilimumab could not be evaluated. The CDR3 here is CASSQRQDGTGELFF. The CDR3 nucleotides read TGTGCCAGCAGCCAGAGACAGGACGGCACCGGGGAGCTGTTTTTT.